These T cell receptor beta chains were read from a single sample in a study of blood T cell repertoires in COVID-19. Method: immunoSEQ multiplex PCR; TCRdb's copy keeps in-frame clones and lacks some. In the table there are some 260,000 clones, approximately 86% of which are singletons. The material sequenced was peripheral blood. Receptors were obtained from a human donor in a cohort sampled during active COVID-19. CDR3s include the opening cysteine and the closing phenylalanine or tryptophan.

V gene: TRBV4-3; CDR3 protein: CASSQDLRPNTEAFF
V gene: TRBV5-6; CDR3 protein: CAGIRAGGLSGANVLTF
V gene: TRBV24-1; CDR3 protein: CATSGAGAFANYGYTF
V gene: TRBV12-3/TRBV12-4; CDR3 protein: CASSGWSNTEAFF
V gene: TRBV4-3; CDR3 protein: CASSQIGGGSPADTQYF
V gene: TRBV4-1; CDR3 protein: CASSLLRADTQYF
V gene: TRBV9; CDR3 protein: CASSSEWGGGSYNEQFF
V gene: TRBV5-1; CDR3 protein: CASSPREGATEAFF
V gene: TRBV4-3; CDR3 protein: CASSQGLPGELFF
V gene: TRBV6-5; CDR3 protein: CASSYSRLGEGEQYF
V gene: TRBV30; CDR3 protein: CAWSVSRNSPLHF
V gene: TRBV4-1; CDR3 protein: CASRGTASYEQYF
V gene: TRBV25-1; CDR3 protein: CASSDAGEKLFF
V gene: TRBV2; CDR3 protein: CASSDMGAGNQPQHF
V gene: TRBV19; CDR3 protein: CASTQDRDLNNYGYTF
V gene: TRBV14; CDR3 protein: CASSQGIFVRGGRTEAFF
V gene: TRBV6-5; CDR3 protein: CASGRDPRMDEQYF
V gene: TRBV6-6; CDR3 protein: CASTRTGLSSGNTIYF
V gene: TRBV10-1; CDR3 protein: CASSVRGLFSGANVLTF
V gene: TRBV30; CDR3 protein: CAWNAGTVSNQPQHF
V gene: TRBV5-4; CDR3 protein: CASSLSSGTSFHEQYF
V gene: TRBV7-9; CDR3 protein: CASSPTGDHGYTF
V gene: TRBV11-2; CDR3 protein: CASSPGLDYEQYF
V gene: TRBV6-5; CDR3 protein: CAVPDTPDTQYF
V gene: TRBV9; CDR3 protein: CASSGTKRGNTEAFF
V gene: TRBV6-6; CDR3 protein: CASKPGLAAYEQYF
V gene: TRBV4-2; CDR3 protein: CASSQEWSEETQYF
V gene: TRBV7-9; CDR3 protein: CASSSSDRLYEQYF
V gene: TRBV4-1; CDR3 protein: CASSQGGLAGALAQLAKNIQYF
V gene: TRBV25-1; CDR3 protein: CASSEGDGRESYEQYF
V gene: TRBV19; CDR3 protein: CASSSDRLETQYF
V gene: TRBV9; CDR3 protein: CASSVVADGYTF
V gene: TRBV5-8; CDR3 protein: CASRPRGGIQYF
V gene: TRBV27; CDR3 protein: CASSLIDRHEKLFF
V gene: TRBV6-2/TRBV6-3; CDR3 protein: CASSYSGGHTEAFF
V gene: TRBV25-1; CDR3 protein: CASSEWGDRVNTIYF
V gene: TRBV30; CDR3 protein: CAWSVKTGKAYEQYF
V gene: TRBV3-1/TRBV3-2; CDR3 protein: CASSPWGGAGEFNEQYF